The rows below give T cell receptor beta chains drawn from one sample of a study of CD4 T cells in relation to SARS-CoV-2 and coronaviruses. Libraries were prepared by immunoSEQ multiplex PCR; TCRdb keeps only in-frame clonotypes and omits some of them. This sample has about 36,000 clones; about four fifths occur once, and the top ten carry approximately 7%. These receptors have no identified antigens. The sequenced sample consisted of naive CD4+ T cells from PBMCs, cultured in vitro. All receptors come from an adult with COVID-19. Both conserved end residues are part of each CDR3. Each record gives: V gene, J gene, D gene, clone size, CDR3 DNA, CDR3 protein. D genes are given only for firm matches. Clone size appears in some rows only: once, few, many, or a class for an expanded clone.

>TRBV3-1/TRBV3-2|TRBJ1-3|-|-
TGTGCCAGCAGCCAAGACACCGCCTCTGGAAACACCATATATTTT
CASSQDTASGNTIYF
>TRBV7-3|TRBJ1-5|-|once
TGTGCCAGCAGCTCCCCCTTGCGCAATCAGCCCCAGCATTTT
CASSSPLRNQPQHF
>TRBV6-5|TRBJ2-7|TRBD2|-
TGTGCCTCCGGTGGAGGACTAGCGGAAAACTACGAGCAGTACTTC
CASGGGLAENYEQYF
>TRBV6-5|TRBJ2-1|-|-
TGTGCCAGCAGTTACTCACGGGACTTAGCGTCTAATGAGCAGTTCTTC
CASSYSRDLASNEQFF
>TRBV2|TRBJ2-5|TRBD2|-
TGTGCCAGCAGTGAAGCGCTTCGGGGTAGCGGGACCTCGGGTTGGGAGACCCAGTACTTC
CASSEALRGSGTSGWETQYF
>TRBV10-3|TRBJ1-4|TRBD1|-
TGTGCCATCAGTCCCGGGACAGGGAGTGAAAAACTGTTTTTT
CAISPGTGSEKLFF
>TRBV11-2|TRBJ2-1|TRBD2|-
TGTGCCAGCAGCTTACTCCTAGCGGATCCAATCTCCTACAATGAGCAGTTCTTC
CASSLLLADPISYNEQFF
>TRBV29-1|TRBJ2-5|TRBD1|-
TGCAGCGTAGAGAGCGACAGGGGTCAGACCCAGTACTTC
CSVESDRGQTQYF
>TRBV29-1|TRBJ1-3|-|-
TGCAGCGCCAGCTTTGGTCCTGGAAACACCATATATTTT
CSASFGPGNTIYF
>TRBV19|TRBJ2-1|-|-
TGTGCCAGTACCCCGGGCGACCTAGTAGGAGAAAATGAGCAGTTCTTC
CASTPGDLVGENEQFF
>TRBV28|TRBJ2-7|TRBD2|-
TGTGCCAGCAGTTTAGGCGGGAGGACGACAGACGAGCAGTACTTC
CASSLGGRTTDEQYF
>TRBV6-4|TRBJ2-1|TRBD2|few
TGTGCCAGCAGTGGACTAGCGGGAGGGAATGAGCAGTTCTTC
CASSGLAGGNEQFF
>TRBV3-1/TRBV3-2|TRBJ2-7|TRBD2|few
TGTGCCAGCAGCACCCAAGGAACGGGAGGCGAGCAGTACTTC
CASSTQGTGGEQYF
>TRBV7-8|TRBJ2-7|TRBD2|-
TGTGCCAGCGAATGGGAGGGCTCCTACGAGCAGTACTTC
CASEWEGSYEQYF
>TRBV7-9|TRBJ1-4|TRBD1|few
TGTGCCAGCAGCCCAGACAGGGGGGGAGAAAAACTGTTTTTT
CASSPDRGGEKLFF
>TRBV5-4|TRBJ2-2|TRBD2|-
TGTGCCAGCAGCTTGGAGCGGGAGTGGACCGGGGAGCTGTTTTTT
CASSLEREWTGELFF
>TRBV7-3|TRBJ2-6|-|-
TGTGCCAGCAGCTTACAAGGGGGGGGGTACGCTGGGGCCAACGTCCTGACTTTC
CASSLQGGGYAGANVLTF
>TRBV25-1|TRBJ1-4|-|-
TGTGCCAGCAGTGAGCAGGGGAAGGCTAATGAAAAACTGTTTTTT
CASSEQGKANEKLFF
>TRBV19|TRBJ2-1|-|once
TGTGCCAGTAGTCCAATGTCTTTAGACAGGAGGACCTACAATGAGCAGTTCTTC
CASSPMSLDRRTYNEQFF
>TRBV11-2|TRBJ1-1|-|-
TGTGCCAGCAGCTTAGAGAGGGGAACTGAAGCTTTCTTT
CASSLERGTEAFF
>TRBV27|TRBJ1-2|-|-
TGTGCCAGCAGTTCTCGATATTACTATGGCTACACCTTC
CASSSRYYYGYTF
>TRBV18|TRBJ2-5|-|once
TGTGCCAGCTCCCCTCCTAGGGGAGAGGGGGTGACCCAGTACTTC
CASSPPRGEGVTQYF
>TRBV5-1|TRBJ1-5|-|-
TGCGCCAGCAGCTTGGGACCCGGAGAACAGCCCCAGCATTTT
CASSLGPGEQPQHF
>TRBV10-3|TRBJ2-1|TRBD2|-
TGTGCCAGCGGGGGGGGACAGCTCCCCACGGGGGATGAGCAGTTCTTC
CASGGGQLPTGDEQFF
>TRBV5-1|TRBJ2-3|-|-
TGCGCCAGCAAACCTAGCACAGATACGCAGTATTTT
CASKPSTDTQYF
>TRBV7-3|TRBJ2-3|-|-
TGTGCCAGCAGCTTCGATCGAGACACAGATACGCAGTATTTT
CASSFDRDTDTQYF
>TRBV30|TRBJ1-6|TRBD1|-
TGTGCCTGGAGTCTGGGACAGCCGACTACACCCCTCCACTTT
CAWSLGQPTTPLHF
>TRBV29-1|TRBJ2-7|-|few
TGCAGCGTTGTATTGGCTCCCCGATACGAGCAGTACTTC
CSVVLAPRYEQYF
>TRBV9|TRBJ2-3|-|-
TGTGCCAGCAGCGTAGCTTCGGGACCTGCGGAGGCGCAGTATTTT
CASSVASGPAEAQYF
>TRBV15|TRBJ2-1|-|few
TGTGCCACCAGCGGCGAAATAACCGGGGCCAACAATGAGCAGTTCTTC
CATSGEITGANNEQFF
>TRBV6-2/TRBV6-3|TRBJ2-1|TRBD2|once
TGTGCCAGCGGCCAAGCGGGGCTAGCGGGGACTAATGAGCAGTTCTTC
CASGQAGLAGTNEQFF
>TRBV15|TRBJ1-6|-|once
TGTGCCACCAGCAGCCTCCAAGGGGGACCCCTCCACTTT
CATSSLQGGPLHF
>TRBV27|TRBJ2-2|TRBD2|few
TGTGCCAGCAGTTTATCGGTCCTGTTAGCGGGAGAGAACACCGGGGAGCTGTTTTTT
CASSLSVLLAGENTGELFF
>TRBV27|TRBJ1-5|-|few
TGTGCCAGCAACCCATCGGCTGGAGTCGAGGGTGAATGGCAGCCCCAGCATTTT
CASNPSAGVEGEWQPQHF
>TRBV3-1/TRBV3-2|TRBJ1-3|-|-
TGTGCCAGCAGCCAATCCGGGGAAGGAAACACCATATATTTT
CASSQSGEGNTIYF
>TRBV13|TRBJ1-2|-|-
TGTGCCAGCAGCCTATTAAACAGGGCCTATGGCTACACCTTC
CASSLLNRAYGYTF
>TRBV18|TRBJ2-1|TRBD2|-
TGTGCCAGCTCACCACAGCGGGAGGAGGTGCAGTTCTTC
CASSPQREEVQFF
>TRBV18|TRBJ2-7|-|-
TGTGCCAGCTCACCAGGACAAGGTAGCTACGAGCAGTACTTC
CASSPGQGSYEQYF
>TRBV4-2|TRBJ2-7|-|-
TGTGCCAGCAGCCCGGATCCGCGACAGGCGTACGAGCAGTACTTC
CASSPDPRQAYEQYF
>TRBV7-6|TRBJ2-5|-|-
TGTGCCAGCAGCTTAAAATTGGCTGCTAGGGGCCCGCAGACCCAGTACTTC
CASSLKLAARGPQTQYF
>TRBV3-1/TRBV3-2|TRBJ2-5|-|-
TGTGCCAGCAGCCAAGAAGGGGACAATGGTCGGCAGACCCAGTACTTC
CASSQEGDNGRQTQYF
>TRBV5-1|TRBJ2-1|-|-
TGCGCCAGCAGGGGTCCGGTGTCGGGGCGGAGTAATGAGCAGTTCTTC
CASRGPVSGRSNEQFF
>TRBV7-9|TRBJ2-7|TRBD2|-
TGTGCCAGTAAAACTAGCGGGAGTTCAGGCGAGCAGTACTTC
CASKTSGSSGEQYF
>TRBV27|TRBJ2-4|TRBD2|-
TGTGCCAGCAGTTTATTTGGGACTAGCGGGAGAGCCAAAAACATTCAGTACTTC
CASSLFGTSGRAKNIQYF
>TRBV19|TRBJ2-5|-|-
TGTGCCAGTAGAGACAGTGGGTTGTACCAAGAGACCCAGTACTTC
CASRDSGLYQETQYF
>TRBV6-5|TRBJ2-7|TRBD2|-
TGTGCCAGCAGTTACCCCGGGACTAGCCTGAGGGAGCAGTACTTC
CASSYPGTSLREQYF
>TRBV7-6|TRBJ2-3|-|-
TGTGCCAGCAGCTTAGCGGGAGCGGTGACAGATACGCAGTATTTT
CASSLAGAVTDTQYF
>TRBV4-1|TRBJ2-2|-|few
TGCGCCAGCAGCCAAGACGGAGGCAGGGTTACCGGGGAGCTGTTTTTT
CASSQDGGRVTGELFF
>TRBV7-3|TRBJ2-1|TRBD2|few
TGTGCCAGCAGTTCTACTAGCGATACTGAGCAGTTCTTC
CASSSTSDTEQFF
>TRBV7-9|TRBJ2-7|-|-
TGTGCCAGCAGCCCAAACTGGGGCTACGAGCAGTACTTC
CASSPNWGYEQYF
>TRBV30|TRBJ2-5|-|-
TGTGCCTGGACTCCCGGGACAACCAAAGAGACCCAGTACTTC
CAWTPGTTKETQYF
>TRBV7-6|TRBJ2-7|-|-
TGTGCCAGCACCCGGCGGGCGGGCCGAGGTTACGAGCAGTACTTC
CASTRRAGRGYEQYF
>TRBV7-6|TRBJ1-5|TRBD1|-
TGTGCCAGCAGCGGGGGACAGGGTAATCAGCCCCAGCATTTT
CASSGGQGNQPQHF
>TRBV28|TRBJ2-2|TRBD2|-
TGTGCCAGCAGAACCGGGAGGGTTGAAACCGGGGAGCTGTTTTTT
CASRTGRVETGELFF
>TRBV7-9|TRBJ2-1|-|-
TGTGCCGCCCTCCACCTAAATGAGCAGTTCTTC
CAALHLNEQFF